This entry lists 19 T cell receptor beta chains sequenced from one sample in a study of vaccination and CD4 T cells after COVID-19 (dated by TCRdb to between 2021 and 2024). No cognate antigen is known for these TCRs. The sample's treatment or condition label, in plain terms: roughly 10-day PBMC culture with coronavirus spike peptide pools or control peptides (ViraFEST assay). Receptor libraries were prepared by PCR. Sequencing was carried out with an Illumina iSeq 100. TCR sequencing of DNA from cultured CD4+ T cells used the Oncomine TCR Beta short-read assay at the Johns Hopkins FTIC core. TCRdb reanalyzed the raw reads on its own, using fastp at Q25 for trimming and MiXCR for clone calling, and kept in-frame beta chains. All rows with the same CDR3 protein become a single entry with the most common DNA and genes. The sample contains around 15,000 distinct CDR3 sequences, approximately 57% of them found a single time. Around 12% of the sample comes from the top ten.

The specimen was CD4+ T cells from blood, cultured in vitro. Every receptor here comes from a human donor who had recovered from COVID-19.

The genes are TRBV28 and TRBJ1-2; perhaps TRBD1 as D (5 bases). Trimming took off 6 bases at V and 3 bases at J, with 8 bases between the two ends. Germline CDR1 MDHEN, CDR2 SYDVKM. CDR3 length equals 12 residues. This CDR3 reads CASSREHYGYTF. The CDR3 DNA is TGTGCCAGCAGCAGGGAGCACTATGGCTACACCTTC.

The V call is TRBV30, the J call TRBJ1-2, with D possibly being TRBD1 (5 bases). Germline CDR1 is GTSNPN and CDR2 is SVGIG (reference sequence). This CDR3 region has 16 residues. V was clipped by 0 bases and J by 5 bases, with 19 bases between them. As DNA, the CDR3 is TGTGCCTGGAGTGTAGGAGGCCGGACACGGGGTTATGGCTACACCTTC. Translating it yields CAWSVGGRTRGYGYTF.

This clonotype occurred a few times. V is TRBV6-1 and J is TRBJ1-6, with 7 bases that match TRBD1. V lost 8 bases and J lost 6; bases outside the gene matches: 7. Germline V gene data show CDR1 as MNHNS and CDR2 as SASEGT. This CDR3 contains 14 residues. The CDR3 region has the DNA TGTGCCAGCTGCGGGACAGCGAGTAATTCACCCCTCCACTTT. Translating it yields CASCGTASNSPLHF.

This clonotype was counted a few times. J is TRBJ2-5 and V is TRBV2; possible D gene TRBD1, 5 bases. The germline CDR1 and CDR2 sequences are SNHLY and FYNNEI. CDR3 length equals 14 residues. Trimming left V 5 bases short and J 1 base short, with 11 bases between. The CDR3 coding sequence is TGTGCCAGCAGTACCATACAGGTCCAAGAGACCCAGTACTTC. This encodes CASSTIQVQETQYF.

This chain joins TRBV27 and TRBJ1-1; D remains unclear. This CDR3 has 13 amino acids. Germline V gene lookup returns CDR1 MNHEY and CDR2 SMNVEV (reference sequence). V was cut by 5 bases and J by 4 bases, with 11 bases left in between. CDR3 residues: CASSSRVGTEAFF. Here the CDR3 DNA reads TGTGCCAGCAGTAGTAGGGTTGGCACTGAAGCTTTCTTT.

The CDR3 bases are TGCAGTGCTAACAAGGGGTGGGAGCTCGGTGAGCAGTTCTTC. Residues: CSANKGWELGEQFF. The chain joins TRBV20-1 to TRBJ2-1; D is possibly TRBD1 or TRBD2 (5 bases each). CDR1 is DFQATT, CDR2 SNEGSKA, per germline (reference sequence). V was pared by 4 bases and J by 9 bases, with 19 bases between. CDR3 length: 14 amino acids.

V and J are TRBV7-6 and TRBJ2-7; TRBD1 matches at 8 bases. V gave up 2 bases and J gave up 2 bases; unmatched junction bases: 8. This CDR3 spans 16 amino acids. Germline assignment: CDR1 SGHVS and CDR2 FNYEAQ. CDR3 protein: CASSLSGVQGAYEQYF. For the CDR3, the DNA is TGTGCCAGCAGCTTAAGTGGGGTACAGGGGGCCTACGAGCAGTACTTC.

There are a few counts of this clonotype. The DNA of the CDR3 is TGTGCCAGCAGCTTAGTACGAGGGGATCAGCCCCAGCATTTT. Amino acid sequence: CASSLVRGDQPQHF. This sequence joins TRBV7-2 and TRBJ1-5; weak D call: TRBD1 (5 bases). With 1 base removed from V and 5 bases from J, the gap between germline ends came to 9 bases. Per germline, CDR1 SGHTA and CDR2 FQGNSA. The CDR3 has 14 residues.

The chain couples TRBV18 to TRBJ1-5; TRBD1 matches at 7 bases. This CDR3 is built from 14 residues. Germline loops: CDR1 KGHSH, CDR2 LQKENI. Trimming at V came to 3 bases and at J to 4 bases, leaving 3 bases not matched to a gene. This chain's CDR3 is CASSPGQFNQPQHF. CDR3 sequence (DNA): TGTGCCAGCTCACCGGGACAGTTTAATCAGCCCCAGCATTTT.

The V call is TRBV20-1, the J call TRBJ2-7; TRBD1 is a possible D gene (6 bases). Germline CDR1 reads DFQATT; CDR2 reads SNEGSKA (reference sequence). The CDR3 spans 13 residues. V was trimmed by 3 bases and J by 6 bases, leaving 15 bases between them. This chain's CDR3 is CSASFSRGSEQYF. DNA for the CDR3: TGCAGTGCTAGTTTTAGCAGGGGCAGCGAGCAGTACTTC.

The chain employs TRBV28 and TRBJ2-3, with D perhaps TRBD2 (6 bases). Germline V gene lookup returns CDR1 MDHEN and CDR2 SYDVKM. The V and J ends lost 8 bases and 0 bases respectively, with 18 bases between them. This CDR3 is 16 amino acids long. In DNA form, the CDR3 reads TGTGCCAGCGGAGGCGCGGCGGGAAGAAGCACAGATACGCAGTATTTT. Amino acids: CASGGAAGRSTDTQYF.

The rearrangement links TRBV7-8 to TRBJ2-1; D remains ambiguous. Trimming cost V 1 base and J 9 bases, with 7 bases left between them. Germline V gene sequence: CDR1 SGHVS, CDR2 FQNEAQ. The CDR3 has 12 residues. CDR3 region: CASSLGAAEQFF. Here the CDR3 DNA reads TGTGCCAGCAGCTTAGGGGCAGCTGAGCAGTTCTTC.

This chain links TRBV7-2 with TRBJ1-5; 8 nucleotides align to TRBD1. The CDR3 extends over 16 amino acids. From germline, CDR1 is SGHTA and CDR2 FQGNSA. J lost 2 bases, V lost 2 bases, and 5 bases had no gene match. As DNA, the CDR3 is TGTGCCAGCAGCTTAACAGGACAGGGCGGCAATCAGCCCCAGCATTTT. This translates into CASSLTGQGGNQPQHF.

The chain is built from TRBV20-1 and TRBJ2-2; D tentatively reads TRBD1 or TRBD2 (5 bases each). The germline V gene has CDR1 DFQATT and CDR2 SNEGSKA (reference sequence). V shed 3 bases and J shed 1 base, with 9 bases lying between them. The CDR3 runs to 14 residues. The CDR3 reads CSARGTENTGELFF. The CDR3 DNA reads TGCAGTGCTAGGGGGACGGAGAACACCGGGGAGCTGTTTTTT.

The rearrangement joins TRBV6-1 to TRBJ1-1; TRBD1 is a possible D gene (6 bases). Germline V CDR1 and CDR2: MNHNS, SASEGT. Trimming pared 7 bases from V and 11 bases from J, leaving 17 bases between. The CDR3 length is 12 residues. The CDR3 protein is CASKKTGLRAFF. The CDR3, as DNA: TGTGCCAGCAAAAAGACAGGTTTAAGGGCTTTCTTT.

This clonotype has only a few counts. The V gene is TRBV6-8, the J gene TRBJ1-2; D perhaps matches TRBD1 (5 bases). The CDR3 length is 16 residues. Trimming removed 7 bases at V and 0 bases at J, with 18 bases between. Germline lookup yields CDR1 MNHGY and CDR2 SAAAGT. The CDR3 spells CASNRQHRNTNYGYTF. CDR3 nucleotides: TGTGCCAGCAATCGACAGCACCGAAACACTAACTATGGCTACACCTTC.

The chain recombines TRBV6-1 with TRBJ1-1; 9 bases fit TRBD1. Germline lookup yields CDR1 MNHNS and CDR2 SASEGT. The CDR3 has 14 amino acids. V shed 6 bases, J shed 4 bases, and the junction held 6 bases outside the gene matches. The CDR3 coding sequence is TGTGCCAGCAGCCCACAGGGGGCGAGCACTGAAGCTTTCTTT. It specifies CASSPQGASTEAFF.

This clonotype showed up just once. The rearrangement uses TRBV18 and TRBJ1-1; D possibly corresponds to TRBD1 (5 bases). The V gene's germline CDR1 is KGHSH and CDR2 LQKENI. V lost 3 bases and J lost 0, with 5 bases in between. There are 13 residues in the CDR3. This chain's CDR3 is CASSPDMNTEAFF. The CDR3 DNA is TGTGCCAGCTCACCGGACATGAACACTGAAGCTTTCTTT.

DNA of the CDR3: TGTGCCAGCAGTGAACGCGGGGGCGAGCGAATGAACACTGAAGCTTTCTTT. Translating gives CASSERGGERMNTEAFF. The chain carries TRBV2 and TRBJ1-1; maybe TRBD1 (6 bases). With 2 bases removed from V and 0 bases from J, the gap between germline ends came to 16 bases. The CDR3 spans 17 residues. Germline V gives CDR1 SNHLY, CDR2 FYNNEI.